This is a list of T cell receptor beta chains from one sample in a study of blood T cell repertoires in COVID-19. Clones were sequenced by immunoSEQ multiplex PCR, and TCRdb holds only the in-frame ones, with some missing. The data hold over 80,000 clones, with around 88% observed a single time. The sequencing input was peripheral blood. Receptors were obtained from a woman aged 60-70 years with acute or convalescent COVID-19. Both conserved end residues are part of each CDR3. The D gene is left open where the match is weak. Clone sizes are given selectively: once, few, many, or a class where the clone is expanded.

size	D	V	J	CDR3	DNA
NA	NA	TRBV4-3	TRBJ1-4	CASSQDTASLNEKLFF	TGCGCCAGCAGCCAAGATACCGCTAGCCTGAATGAAAAACTGTTTTTT
NA	NA	TRBV5-1	TRBJ1-2	CASRRGGEGGYTF	TGCGCCAGCAGGCGGGGCGGAGAGGGAGGCTACACCTTC
NA	TRBD2	TRBV6-6	TRBJ2-7	CASLKTSGSSYEQYF	TGTGCCAGCCTAAAAACTAGCGGGAGCTCCTACGAGCAGTACTTC
few	NA	TRBV20-1	TRBJ2-7	CSAPWESRQYF	TGCAGTGCTCCCTGGGAGTCGCGGCAGTACTTC
NA	TRBD1	TRBV4-3	TRBJ2-7	CASSQDPGQGNYEQYF	TGCGCCAGCAGCCAAGACCCGGGACAGGGAAATTACGAGCAGTACTTC
NA	TRBD2	TRBV7-3	TRBJ2-1	CASSPNSGGYKIF	TGTGCCAGCAGCCCGAATAGCGGGGGGTATAAGATCTTC
NA	NA	TRBV6-5	TRBJ2-1	CASNRVESYNEQFF	TGTGCCAGCAATCGGGTAGAGTCCTACAATGAGCAGTTCTTC
NA	TRBD1	TRBV4-2	TRBJ1-1	CASSQDGRDRANTEAFF	TGTGCCAGCAGCCAAGATGGTAGGGACAGGGCGAACACTGAAGCTTTCTTT
once	NA	TRBV2	TRBJ2-6	CASSEPGSSGANVLTF	TGTGCCAGCAGTGAACCGGGAAGCTCTGGGGCCAACGTCCTGACTTTC
few	NA	TRBV2	TRBJ1-1	CASTLDKNTEAFF	TGTGCCAGCACCTTGGACAAGAACACTGAAGCTTTCTTT
NA	TRBD1	TRBV5-1	TRBJ1-2	CASSLAPGTVDGYTF	TGCGCCAGCAGCTTGGCCCCCGGGACAGTAGATGGCTACACCTTC
NA	NA	TRBV13	TRBJ2-7	CASSLVGGSGQYF	TGTGCCAGCAGCTTAGTAGGCGGCTCCGGGCAGTACTTC
NA	NA	TRBV28	TRBJ1-4	CASSGPRGNEKLFF	TGTGCCAGCAGCGGCCCCCGGGGTAATGAAAAACTGTTTTTT
NA	NA	TRBV9	TRBJ1-2	CASSVEAGTLTGGYTF	TGTGCCAGCAGCGTAGAGGCCGGGACTCTGACCGGAGGCTACACCTTC
NA	NA	TRBV5-5	TRBJ2-4	CASSYTFGGQNIQYF	TGTGCCAGCAGCTATACATTCGGAGGGCAAAACATTCAGTACTTC
NA	TRBD2	TRBV2	TRBJ2-1	CASSEGAGFVNEQFF	TGTGCCAGCAGTGAGGGAGCGGGATTTGTCAATGAGCAGTTCTTC
NA	NA	TRBV19	TRBJ1-3	CASSIRLSRGSGNTIYF	TGTGCCAGTAGTATTCGACTAAGCAGGGGTTCTGGAAACACCATATATTTT
NA	TRBD1	TRBV6-6	TRBJ1-2	CASSLIHGLGQGGDGYTF	TGTGCCAGCAGTCTTATCCACGGCCTCGGACAGGGAGGCGATGGCTACACCTTC
NA	NA	TRBV27	TRBJ1-5	CASRTDRMVNQPQHF	TGTGCCAGCAGGACAGACAGGATGGTCAATCAGCCCCAGCATTTT
NA	NA	TRBV6-2/TRBV6-3	TRBJ2-1	CASSPLSYNEQFF	TGTGCCAGCAGTCCCCTCTCCTACAATGAGCAGTTCTTC
NA	TRBD2	TRBV6-2/TRBV6-3	TRBJ2-4	CASSYPTAGGKTKNIQYF	TGTGCCAGCAGTTATCCTACGGCGGGGGGCAAGACCAAAAACATTCAGTACTTC
NA	NA	TRBV18	TRBJ1-2	CASSPGTVRYGYTF	TGTGCCAGCTCACCTGGTACGGTGAGATATGGCTACACCTTC
NA	NA	TRBV5-1	TRBJ2-1	CASSFRESSYNEQFF	TGCGCCAGCAGCTTCCGGGAGAGCTCCTACAATGAGCAGTTCTTC
NA	TRBD1	TRBV3-1/TRBV3-2	TRBJ1-1	CASSRGTGGGTEAFF	TGTGCCAGCAGCCGTGGGACAGGGGGGGGCACTGAAGCTTTCTTT
NA	TRBD2	TRBV7-2	TRBJ2-3	CASSLLAGFTDTQYF	TGTGCCAGCAGCTTGCTAGCGGGGTTCACAGATACGCAGTATTTT
few	TRBD1	TRBV29-1	TRBJ2-2	CSVTRDRGPGVVAGELFF	TGCAGCGTTACCCGGGACAGGGGCCCCGGGGTCGTTGCGGGGGAGCTGTTTTTT
NA	TRBD1	TRBV2	TRBJ1-1	CASKLGQATEAFF	TGTGCCAGCAAACTAGGACAGGCGACCGAAGCTTTCTTT
NA	TRBD1	TRBV10-3	TRBJ1-5	CAISEDRGQPQHF	TGTGCCATCAGTGAGGACAGGGGTCAGCCCCAGCATTTT
NA	TRBD1	TRBV12-3/TRBV12-4	TRBJ1-6	CASSRDRGSPLHF	TGTGCCAGCAGCAGGGACAGGGGGTCACCCCTCCACTTT
NA	NA	TRBV3-1/TRBV3-2	TRBJ2-5	CASSLLRGKHSQETQYF	TGTGCCAGCAGCCTCCTAAGGGGAAAACATAGCCAAGAGACCCAGTACTTC
once	TRBD1	TRBV7-3	TRBJ2-2	CASSWDRLHGELFF	TGTGCCAGCAGCTGGGACAGGTTACACGGGGAGCTGTTTTTT
NA	TRBD1	TRBV29-1	TRBJ1-2	CSVEVAGGFYGYTF	TGCAGCGTTGAAGTGGCAGGGGGTTTCTATGGCTACACCTTC
NA	TRBD1	TRBV27	TRBJ2-7	CASTQTGQAFYEQYF	TGTGCCAGCACCCAGACAGGGCAGGCATTCTACGAGCAGTACTTC
NA	TRBD1	TRBV6-2/TRBV6-3	TRBJ1-4	CASSGPGQGYEKLFF	TGTGCCAGCAGCGGACCGGGACAGGGTTATGAAAAACTGTTTTTT
NA	TRBD2	TRBV5-6	TRBJ2-1	CASSPGLAFNEQFF	TGTGCCAGCAGCCCGGGACTAGCATTCAATGAGCAGTTCTTC
NA	TRBD1	TRBV30	TRBJ1-5	CAWRDRGRSNQPQHF	TGTGCCTGGAGGGACAGGGGACGGAGCAATCAGCCCCAGCATTTT
NA	NA	TRBV5-1	TRBJ1-6	CASSFDSGQLGYNSPLHF	TGCGCCAGCAGCTTCGACTCAGGACAGCTGGGTTATAATTCACCCCTCCACTTT
NA	TRBD2	TRBV19	TRBJ2-3	CASFDSGGANTQYF	TGTGCCAGCTTTGATAGCGGGGGGGCAAATACGCAGTATTTT
NA	NA	TRBV5-6	TRBJ1-1	CASSPRGTLGTEAFF	TGTGCCAGCAGCCCCCGGGGGACGTTAGGAACTGAAGCTTTCTTT
once	NA	TRBV7-7	TRBJ2-5	CASSSGLSGGTQYF	TGTGCTAGCAGCTCGGGACTTTCCGGGGGGACCCAGTACTTC
NA	NA	TRBV5-6	TRBJ2-4	CASSLGGPIGNIQYF	TGTGCCAGCAGCTTGGGAGGGCCCATAGGAAACATTCAGTACTTC